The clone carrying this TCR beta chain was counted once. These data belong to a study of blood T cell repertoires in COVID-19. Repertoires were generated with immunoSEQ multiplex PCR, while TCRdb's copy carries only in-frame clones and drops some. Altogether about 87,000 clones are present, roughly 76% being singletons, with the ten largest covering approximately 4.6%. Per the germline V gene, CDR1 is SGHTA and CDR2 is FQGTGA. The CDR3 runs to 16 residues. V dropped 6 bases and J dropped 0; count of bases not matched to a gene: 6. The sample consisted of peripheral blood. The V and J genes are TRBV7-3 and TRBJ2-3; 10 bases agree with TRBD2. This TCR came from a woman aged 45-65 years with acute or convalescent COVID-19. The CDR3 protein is CASSPLAGSSTDTQYF. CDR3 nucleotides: TGTGCCAGCAGTCCACTAGCGGGGAGTAGCACAGATACGCAGTATTTT.